This T cell receptor beta chain was sequenced in a study of blood T cell repertoires in COVID-19. The ends lost 5 bases at V and 6 bases at J; junction bases unmatched: 6. The V gene's germline CDR1 is SGHRS and CDR2 YFSETQ. The CDR3 sequence is 13 residues long. Per the authors' pipeline: Amplifying reference gene primers gave estimates of nucleated cell counts. Clones were read by immunoSEQ multiplex PCR, and TCRdb kept only the in-frame ones, dropping some. V and J calls and clone size are given by that table; D and trimming were obtained from the DNA. Seen here are about 260,000 clones, approximately 85% observed once, and the top ten hold about 2.1%. Among Cohort 3 donors, those recovered had two negative PCRs, clearance, or symptom resolution.

The specimen was PBMCs or T cells enriched from blood (not recorded which). The sequence came from a woman aged 45-59 years who had recovered from COVID-19. The chain is built from TRBV5-1 and TRBJ2-7, with 9 bases aligning to TRBD2. The CDR3: CASRAGGPGEQYF. In DNA form, the CDR3 reads TGCGCCAGCAGGGCGGGGGGGCCTGGCGAGCAGTACTTC.